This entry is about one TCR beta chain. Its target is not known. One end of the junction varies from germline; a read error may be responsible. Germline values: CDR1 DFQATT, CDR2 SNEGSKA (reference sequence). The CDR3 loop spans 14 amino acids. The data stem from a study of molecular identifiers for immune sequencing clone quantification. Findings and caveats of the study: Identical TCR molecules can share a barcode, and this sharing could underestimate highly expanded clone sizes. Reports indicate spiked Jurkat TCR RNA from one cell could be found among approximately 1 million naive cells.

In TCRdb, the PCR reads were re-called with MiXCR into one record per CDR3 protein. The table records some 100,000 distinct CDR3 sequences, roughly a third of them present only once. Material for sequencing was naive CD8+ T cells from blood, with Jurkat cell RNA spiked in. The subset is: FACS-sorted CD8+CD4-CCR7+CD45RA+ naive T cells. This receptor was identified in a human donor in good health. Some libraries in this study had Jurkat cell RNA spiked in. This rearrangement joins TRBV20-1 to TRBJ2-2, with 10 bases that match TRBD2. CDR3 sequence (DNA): TGCAGTGCCCCGGGACTAGCGAACACCGGGGAGCTGCTTTTT. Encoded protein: CSAPGLANTGELLF.